Given below is one T cell receptor beta chain in context. Its antigen is unknown. The data were taken from a study of cytomegalovirus exposure and HLA in healthy donors. Study outcomes and limitations: Across all donors, roughly uniform sequencing depth was an assumption of the presence/absence analyses. Sequencing artifact likely explains a cluster of highly shared sequence variants.

V was pared by 2 bases and J by 5 bases, with 12 bases between. The CDR3 is made up of 14 amino acids. Germline assignment: CDR1 SGHVS and CDR2 FQNEAQ. PCR amplification relied on 60 Vbeta primers (plus 13 Jbeta primers). Sequencing used immunoSEQ multiplex PCR; TCRdb keeps in-frame clones, though not all of them. The sample gives some 210,000 clones, 77% of which show up once; 2.1% is in the top ten. This sequence originates from a woman in her 30s in good health and CMV-seropositive. V is TRBV7-8 and J is TRBJ1-2; no definite D call. Sequencing was carried out using PBMCs. The CDR3 bases are TGTGCCAGCAGCTTATTCGGGTTTGATTATGGCTACACCTTC. Translation: CASSLFGFDYGYTF.